The source of this TCR beta chain is a study of cytomegalovirus exposure and HLA in healthy donors. The PCR ran on 60 Vbeta and 13 Jbeta primers. Data came from immunoSEQ multiplex PCR; TCRdb stores just in-frame clones and leaves some out. The sample shows a few hundred thousand clones, approximately 80% of them seen only once. Input material: PBMCs. This clonotype was obtained from a man aged 25 to 45 in good health and CMV-seronegative.

The DNA for the CDR3 is TGCGCCAGCAGTGAGACAGAGAGATATAGCAATCAGCCCCAGCATTTT. It translates to CASSETERYSNQPQHF. The chain couples TRBV10-2 to TRBJ1-5, with D unclear. CDR3 length: 16 amino acids. The V end was cut by 2 bases, the J end by 0 bases, with 11 bases between. The V gene's germline CDR1 is WSHSY and CDR2 SAAADI.